The source of this T cell receptor (beta chain) is a study of blood T cell repertoires in COVID-19. Trimming removed 1 base at V and 8 bases at J, with 12 bases between. This CDR3 is built from 15 residues. Germline V gene lookup returns CDR1 MNHEY and CDR2 SVGAGI. This table comes from immunoSEQ multiplex PCR, and its TCRdb copy is limited to in-frame clones, with some not included. The sample consists of about 90,000 clones, 85% of them appearing once. This TCR was recovered from a woman in her 70s with active or convalescent COVID-19. Sequencing input: peripheral blood. The gene calls are TRBV6-5 and TRBJ1-6; maybe TRBD1 (5 bases). Written as DNA, the CDR3 is TGTGCCAGCAGTTACTGGCGGGGGGGGGATTCACCCCTCCACTTT. Translated, it gives CASSYWRGGDSPLHF.